Below are 3 T cell receptor beta chains sequenced from a single sample in a study of CD8 T cells in Susac syndrome (dated by TCRdb to between 2019 and 2020). Libraries were built with the immunoSEQ multiplex PCR assay. RNA was extracted with the RNeasy kit and roughly 0.5 to 1 ug was reverse transcribed using random hexamers. The public reads were quality trimmed at Q25 with fastp and then assembled into clones with MiXCR by TCRdb, keeping productive beta chains. Every CDR3 protein is listed once, alongside the most common genes and DNA of its rows. The sample table lists 130,000 or so distinct CDR3 sequences, over 80% of them with a count of one. Jointly, the top ten make up 0.45% to 0.6% of the sample. Material for sequencing was CD8+ T cells from PBMCs. The source is a human donor with multiple sclerosis.

The chain combines TRBV5-6 with TRBJ2-5; 7 bases match TRBD1. CDR3 length equals 15 residues. Losses at the gene ends were 0 bases for V and 5 bases for J; bases not matched to a gene: 7. Germline V lookup: CDR1 SGHDT, CDR2 YYEEEE. The CDR3 region is CASSLGRGPAETQYF. The CDR3, as DNA: TGTGCCAGCAGCTTGGGAAGGGGGCCGGCTGAGACCCAGTACTTC.

This chain joins TRBV25-1 and TRBJ1-1, with a possible D match to TRBD1 (6 bases). Germline V gene sequence: CDR1 MGHDK, CDR2 SYGVNS. The CDR3 sequence is 13 residues long. V was trimmed by 5 bases and J by 5 bases, leaving 12 bases between them. The CDR3 protein is CASSTGRTTEAFF. For the CDR3, the DNA is TGTGCCAGCAGTACAGGGAGGACAACTGAAGCTTTCTTT.

This chain uses TRBV29-1 with TRBJ2-1; 11 nucleotides line up with TRBD2. Per the germline V gene, CDR1 is SQVTM and CDR2 is ANQGSEA. V dropped 1 base and J dropped 1; count of bases not matched to a gene: 6. The CDR3 is 17 residues long. CDR3 sequence (DNA): TGCAGCGTTGAAGGGGGGACTAGCGGTTCATCCTACAATGAGCAGTTCTTC. It encodes CSVEGGTSGSSYNEQFF.